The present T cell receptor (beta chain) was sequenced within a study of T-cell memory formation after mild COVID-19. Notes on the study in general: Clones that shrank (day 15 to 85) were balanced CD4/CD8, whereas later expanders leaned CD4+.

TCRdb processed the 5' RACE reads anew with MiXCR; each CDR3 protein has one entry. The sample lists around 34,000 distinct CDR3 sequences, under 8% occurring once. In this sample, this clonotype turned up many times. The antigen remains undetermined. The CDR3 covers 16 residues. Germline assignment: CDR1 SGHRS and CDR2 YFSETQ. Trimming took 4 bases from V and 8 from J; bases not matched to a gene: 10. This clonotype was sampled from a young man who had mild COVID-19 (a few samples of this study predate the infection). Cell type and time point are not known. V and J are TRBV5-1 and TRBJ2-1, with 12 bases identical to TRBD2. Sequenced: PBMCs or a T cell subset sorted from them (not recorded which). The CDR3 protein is CASSTLLAGGVDEQFF. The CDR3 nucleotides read TGCGCCAGCAGCACTCTACTAGCGGGGGGTGTCGATGAGCAGTTCTTC.